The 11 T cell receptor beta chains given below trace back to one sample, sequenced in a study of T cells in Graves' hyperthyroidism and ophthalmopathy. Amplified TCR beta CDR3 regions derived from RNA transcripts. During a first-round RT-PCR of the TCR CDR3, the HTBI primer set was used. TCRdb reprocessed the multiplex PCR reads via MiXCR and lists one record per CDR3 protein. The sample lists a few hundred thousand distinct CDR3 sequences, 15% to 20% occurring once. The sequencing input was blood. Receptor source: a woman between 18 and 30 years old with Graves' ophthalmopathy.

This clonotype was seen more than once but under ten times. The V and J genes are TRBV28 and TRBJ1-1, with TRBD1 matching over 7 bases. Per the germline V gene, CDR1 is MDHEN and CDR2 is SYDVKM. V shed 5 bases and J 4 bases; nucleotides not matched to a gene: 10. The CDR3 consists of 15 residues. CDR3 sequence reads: CASSPPRTGFTEAFF. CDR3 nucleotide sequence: TGTGCCAGCAGTCCCCCGAGGACAGGTTTCACTGAAGCTTTCTTT.

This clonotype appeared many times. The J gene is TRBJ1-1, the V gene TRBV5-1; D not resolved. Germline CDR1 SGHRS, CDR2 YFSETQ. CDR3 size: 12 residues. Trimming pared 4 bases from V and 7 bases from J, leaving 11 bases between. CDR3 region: CASSPGPNEAFF. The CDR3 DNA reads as TGCGCCAGCAGCCCCGGGCCGAATGAAGCTTTCTTT.

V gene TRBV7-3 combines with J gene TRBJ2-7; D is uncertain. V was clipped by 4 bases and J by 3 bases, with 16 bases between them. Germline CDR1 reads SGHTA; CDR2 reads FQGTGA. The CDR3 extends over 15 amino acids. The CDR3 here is CASSSGALYGYEQYF. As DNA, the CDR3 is TGTGCCAGCAGCTCAGGCGCCCTTTACGGCTACGAGCAGTACTTC.

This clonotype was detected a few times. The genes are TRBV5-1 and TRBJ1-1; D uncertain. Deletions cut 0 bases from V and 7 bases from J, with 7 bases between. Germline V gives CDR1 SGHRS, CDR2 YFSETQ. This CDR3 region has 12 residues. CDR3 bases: TGCGCCAGCAGCTTGGGGGCAAATGAAGCTTTCTTT. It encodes CASSLGANEAFF. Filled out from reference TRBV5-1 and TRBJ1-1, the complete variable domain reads KAGVTQTPRYLIKTRGQQVTLSCSPISGHRSVSWYQQTPGQGLQFLFEYFSETQRNKGNFPGRFSGRQFSNSRSEMNVSTLELGDSALYLCASSLGANEAFFGQGTRLTVV.

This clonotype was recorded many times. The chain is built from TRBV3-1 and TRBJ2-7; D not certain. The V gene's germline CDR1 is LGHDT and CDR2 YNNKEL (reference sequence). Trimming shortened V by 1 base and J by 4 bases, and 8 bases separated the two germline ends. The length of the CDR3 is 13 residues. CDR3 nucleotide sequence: TGTGCCAGCAGCCAAGGATGGCGGTACGAGCAGTACTTC. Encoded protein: CASSQGWRYEQYF.

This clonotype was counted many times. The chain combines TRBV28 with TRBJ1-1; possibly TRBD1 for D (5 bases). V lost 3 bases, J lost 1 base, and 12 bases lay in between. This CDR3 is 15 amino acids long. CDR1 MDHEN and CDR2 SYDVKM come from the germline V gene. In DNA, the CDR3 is TGTGCCAGCAGTTTTTGGGGCAGCCCGAACACTGAAGCTTTCTTT. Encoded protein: CASSFWGSPNTEAFF. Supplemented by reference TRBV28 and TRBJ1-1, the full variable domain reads DVKVTQSSRYLVKRTGEKVFLECVQDMDHENMFWYRQDPGLGLRLIYFSYDVKMKEKGDIPEGYSVSREKKERFSLILESASTNQTSMYLCASSFWGSPNTEAFFGQGTRLTVV.

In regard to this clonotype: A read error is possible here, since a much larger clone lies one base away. CDR3 in DNA: TGTGCCAGCAGCCAAGAATGGAGCGGTGGCAAGGAGCAGTTCTTC. This gives the protein CASSQEWSGGKEQFF. This chain joins TRBV4-2 and TRBJ2-1, with D perhaps matching TRBD2 (5 bases). V was cut by 0 bases and J by 10 bases, with 16 bases left in between. This CDR3 comprises 15 residues. Germline CDR1 is LGHNA and CDR2 is YNFKEQ.

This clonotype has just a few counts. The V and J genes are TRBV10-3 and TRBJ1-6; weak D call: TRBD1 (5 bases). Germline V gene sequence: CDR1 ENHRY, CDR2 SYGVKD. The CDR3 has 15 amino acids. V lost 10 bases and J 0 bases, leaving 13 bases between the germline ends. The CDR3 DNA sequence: TGTGCCACCCGGGACTCAAGCTCCTATAATTCACCCCTCCACTTT. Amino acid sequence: CATRDSSSYNSPLHF.

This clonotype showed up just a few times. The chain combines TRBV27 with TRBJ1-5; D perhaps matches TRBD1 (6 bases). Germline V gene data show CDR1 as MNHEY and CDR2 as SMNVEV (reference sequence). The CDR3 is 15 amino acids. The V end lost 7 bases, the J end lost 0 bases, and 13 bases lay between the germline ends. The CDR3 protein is CASISGQYSNQPQHF. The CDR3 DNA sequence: TGTGCCAGCATATCAGGACAGTATAGCAATCAGCCCCAGCATTTT.

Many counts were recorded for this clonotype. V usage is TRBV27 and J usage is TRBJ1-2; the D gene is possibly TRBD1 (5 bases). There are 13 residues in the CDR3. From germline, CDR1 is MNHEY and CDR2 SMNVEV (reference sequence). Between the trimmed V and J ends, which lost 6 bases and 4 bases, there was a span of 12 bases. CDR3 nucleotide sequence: TGTGCCAGCAGCCCCAGGGAATTCTATGGCTACACCTTC. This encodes CASSPREFYGYTF.

The CDR3 loop reads CASSRDSGLQETQYF. CDR3 nucleotides: TGTGCCAGCAGTCGGGACAGTGGATTACAAGAGACCCAGTACTTC. The chain uses TRBV28 and TRBJ2-5, with 7 bases matching TRBD1. This CDR3 is 15 amino acids long. Unmatched junction bases numbered 8, after V lost 5 bases and J lost 2 bases. The germline gives CDR1 MDHEN, CDR2 SYDVKM.